Detailed here is one T cell receptor beta chain. Its antigen is not identified. PCR used 60 Vbeta primers and 13 Jbeta primers. Produced via immunoSEQ multiplex PCR; TCRdb's table is partial and in-frame only. Of about 120,000 clones in the sample, about 76% were seen once. This sample was included in a study of cytomegalovirus exposure and HLA in healthy donors. Whole-study results and caveats: Listed as cytomegalovirus-associated were about 160 TCR beta chains. The sole available immune exposure information was CMV serostatus. Some V segments could not be told apart, so they were left out, TRBV6-2 and TRBV6-3 among them.

From germline, CDR1 is SNHLY and CDR2 FYNNEI. The CDR3 is 14 amino acids. V was clipped by 11 bases and J by 4 bases; unmatched bases: 10. The sequencing sample was made of PBMCs. This sequence was found in a middle-aged woman in good health and CMV-seronegative. The chain uses TRBV2 and TRBJ1-4; TRBD1 matches 7 bases. CDR3 protein: CAVARDRGNEKLFF. The CDR3 bases are TGTGCCGTCGCAAGGGACAGAGGTAATGAAAAACTGTTTTTT.